The 28 T cell receptor beta chains below were found in one sample sequenced in a study of T cell responses to AZD1222 COVID-19 vaccine. Profiled with immunoSEQ multiplex PCR; TCRdb holds only in-frame clones, not every one. Here the sample spans 120,000 to 150,000 clones, around nine tenths being singletons. This specimen consisted of peripheral blood, obtained on day 0 of AZD1222 vaccination. These receptors came from an adult in good health.

The chain combines TRBV14 with TRBJ1-6; D perhaps matches TRBD1 (6 bases). Per the germline V gene, CDR1 is SGHDN and CDR2 is FVKESK. CDR3 length equals 13 residues. Trimming left V 1 base short and J 10 bases short, with 8 bases between. CDR3 region: CASSQAGTSPLHF. As DNA, the CDR3 is TGTGCCAGCAGCCAAGCAGGGACATCACCCCTCCACTTT.

In its sample, this clone was seen once. V gene TRBV27 combines with J gene TRBJ1-5; D is uncertain. CDR3 size: 15 residues. Germline V gene data show CDR1 as MNHEY and CDR2 as SMNVEV (reference sequence). With 2 bases removed from V and 2 bases from J, the gap between germline ends came to 10 bases. The CDR3 DNA is TGTGCCAGCAGTTTAAATAAGGTTGGCAATCAGCCCCAGCATTTT. Amino acid sequence: CASSLNKVGNQPQHF.

As concerns this clone: Other DNA sequences in the sample encode the same CDR3. The chain employs TRBV27 and TRBJ2-7, with D hard to call. V dropped 5 bases and J dropped 0 bases, with 5 bases sitting between them. Germline V gene data show CDR1 as MNHEY and CDR2 as SMNVEV (reference sequence). The CDR3 spans 12 residues. The CDR3 loop is CASSGSSYEQYF. DNA of the CDR3: TGTGCCAGCAGTGGAAGCTCCTACGAGCAGTACTTC.

This sequence joins TRBV6-5 and TRBJ2-7, with D uncertain. This CDR3 has 15 amino acids. Germline V gives CDR1 MNHEY, CDR2 SVGAGI. Trimming removed 0 bases at V and 0 bases at J, with 9 bases between. The CDR3 nucleotides read TGTGCCAGCAGTTACTCGGCGGATAGCTCCTACGAGCAGTACTTC. Translation gives CASSYSADSSYEQYF.

This clone occurred once. The chain has TRBV5-8 and TRBJ1-1, with D uncertain. The V end lost 3 bases, the J end lost 9 bases, and 15 bases lay between the germline ends. CDR1 and CDR2 from the germline V gene are SGHTS and YDEGEE. This CDR3 spans 13 amino acids. The CDR3 loop is CASSSKGQLKAFF. The CDR3 DNA reads TGTGCCAGCAGCTCGAAGGGTCAGCTTAAAGCTTTCTTT.

This clone has just a few counts. The CDR3 here is CASRVRSDTQYF. In DNA form, the CDR3 reads TGCGCCAGCAGGGTTAGGTCAGATACGCAGTATTTT. The genes are TRBV5-1 and TRBJ2-3; D remains ambiguous. Germline V CDR1 and CDR2: SGHRS, YFSETQ. CDR3 length equals 12 residues. V shed 5 bases and J shed 4 bases, with 8 bases lying between them.

This sequence joins TRBV28 and TRBJ1-2; 7 bases match TRBD1. The CDR3 has 13 residues. The J segment lost 6 bases and the V segment lost 4 bases, leaving 5 bases of the junction unmatched. CDR1 is MDHEN, CDR2 SYDVKM, per germline. CDR3 DNA sequence: TGTGCCAGCAGTTGGGGGACAGAGAATGGCTACACCTTC. It encodes CASSWGTENGYTF.

Points on this clone: At one end, the junction sequence differs from germline, possibly due to a read error. V and J are TRBV24-1 and TRBJ2-2; D is ambiguous. Germline CDR1 and CDR2: KGHDR and SFDVKD. The CDR3 totals 13 residues. The CDR3 DNA sequence: TGTGCCACCAGTGTTTTGAGCACCGGGGAGCTGTTTTTT. Its protein product is CATSVLSTGELFF.

The chain links TRBV4-2 to TRBJ2-2; tentative D call: TRBD2 (6 bases). The CDR3 extends over 16 amino acids. V shed 4 bases and J shed 1 base, with 13 bases lying between them. Germline CDR1 reads LGHNA; CDR2 reads YNFKEQ. The CDR3 reads CASSPRDGGNTGELFF. Here the CDR3 DNA reads TGTGCCAGCAGCCCACGGGACGGGGGGAACACCGGGGAGCTGTTTTTT.

The chain has TRBV11-2 and TRBJ2-1; possible D gene TRBD1, 6 bases. Trimming stripped 7 bases from V and 0 bases from J, with 10 bases between. The germline gives CDR1 SGHAT, CDR2 FQNNGV. The CDR3 runs 14 residues. The CDR3 region is CASNPQGSYNEQFF. CDR3 sequence (DNA): TGTGCCAGCAACCCACAGGGCTCCTACAATGAGCAGTTCTTC. Full variable domain (remainder filled in from reference TRBV11-2 and TRBJ2-1): EAGVAQSPRYKIIEKRQSVAFWCNPISGHATLYWYQQILGQGPKLLIQFQNNGVVDDSQLPKDRFSAERLKGVDSTLKIQPAKLEDSAVYLCASNPQGSYNEQFFGPGTRLTVL.

This clone came up once. V and J are TRBV27 and TRBJ2-7, with 7 bases lining up with TRBD1. The trim removed 5 bases at V and 6 bases at J, leaving 10 bases unmatched. Germline-derived CDR1 and CDR2 are MNHEY and SMNVEV (reference sequence). CDR3 length equals 14 residues. This CDR3 is CASSRPTQGSEQYF. The DNA for the CDR3 is TGTGCCAGCAGTAGGCCAACACAGGGGTCCGAGCAGTACTTC.

This clone was recorded only once. V usage is TRBV4-3 and J usage is TRBJ2-2; D gene uncertain. V was clipped by 3 bases and J by 3 bases, with 11 bases between them. There are 15 residues in the CDR3. Germline lookup yields CDR1 LGHNA and CDR2 YSLEER. The CDR3 nucleotides read TGCGCCAGCAGCCAGTTGCCCCGGGACACCGGGGAGCTGTTTTTT. Amino acid sequence: CASSQLPRDTGELFF.

This chain links TRBV4-1 with TRBJ2-2, with 9 positions matching TRBD1. CDR1 and CDR2 from the germline V gene are MGHRA and YSYEKL. The CDR3 is 17 residues long. Unmatched junction bases numbered 8, after V lost 1 base and J lost 5 bases. CDR3 sequence (DNA): TGCGCCAGCAGCCAAGTCACAGGGGGCGTCGGGACCGGGGAGCTGTTTTTT. Its protein product is CASSQVTGGVGTGELFF.

The V call is TRBV4-1, the J call TRBJ1-4; D possibly corresponds to TRBD1 (6 bases). V was pared by 3 bases and J by 0 bases, with 17 bases between. In germline, CDR1 is MGHRA, CDR2 YSYEKL. CDR3 length: 18 amino acids. Here the CDR3 reads CASSQLQGGLTTNEKLFF. CDR3 nucleotides: TGCGCCAGCAGCCAGTTACAGGGAGGACTGACAACTAATGAAAAACTGTTTTTT.

This chain joins TRBV7-2 and TRBJ2-1; 8 nucleotides match TRBD2. The CDR3 runs 14 residues. In germline, CDR1 is SGHTA, CDR2 FQGNSA. The V gene end was trimmed by 2 bases and the J gene end by 9 bases; junction bases not matched to a gene: 6. CDR3 residues: CASSLISREGEQFF. The CDR3 DNA reads as TGTGCCAGCAGCTTAATCTCCCGGGAGGGTGAGCAGTTCTTC.

The rearrangement uses TRBV28 and TRBJ2-2, with 9 bases lining up with TRBD2. The CDR3 extends over 18 amino acids. The germline CDR1 and CDR2 sequences are MDHEN and SYDVKM. The V segment lost 4 bases and the J segment 7 bases; nucleotides outside the gene matches: 16. CDR3 nucleotide sequence: TGTGCCAGCAGTTCGGGACTAGCAGAGGGCCAAACCGGCGGGGAGCTGTTTTTT. This translates into CASSSGLAEGQTGGELFF.

The gene calls are TRBV5-1 and TRBJ2-2; TRBD2 might be the D (6 bases). With 4 bases removed from V and 5 bases from J, the gap between germline ends came to 12 bases. The CDR3 covers 14 residues. The germline gives CDR1 SGHRS, CDR2 YFSETQ. CDR3 sequence (DNA): TGCGCCAGCAGCCGACTGCGGGGTACCGGGGAGCTGTTTTTT. This encodes CASSRLRGTGELFF.

J is TRBJ1-5 and V is TRBV30; D gene unclear. The CDR3 is 13 amino acids. The germline V gene encodes CDR1 GTSNPN and CDR2 SVGIG (reference sequence). V dropped 5 bases and J dropped 3 bases, with 11 bases sitting between them. CDR3: CAWSDGVNQPQHF. DNA of the CDR3: TGTGCCTGGTCGGATGGGGTCAATCAGCCCCAGCATTTT. Full variable domain (remainder filled in from reference TRBV30 and TRBJ1-5): SQTIHQWPATLVQPVGSPLSLECTVEGTSNPNLYWYRQAAGRGLQLLFYSVGIGQISSEVPQNLSASRPQDRQFILSSKKLLLSDSGFYLCAWSDGVNQPQHFGDGTRLSIL.

The genes are TRBV5-1 and TRBJ1-2, with D unclear. V dropped 0 bases and J dropped 7 bases, with 10 bases sitting between them. The CDR3 length is 13 residues. CDR1 and CDR2 (germline): SGHRS, YFSETQ. The DNA for the CDR3 is TGCGCCAGCAGCTTGGTCGGCTTGAGTGGCTACACCTTC. This encodes CASSLVGLSGYTF.

This clone has only one observation. V usage is TRBV9 and J usage is TRBJ1-1; tentative D call: TRBD1 (5 bases). V gave up 0 bases and J gave up 0 bases, with 12 bases separating them. Germline V lookup: CDR1 SGDLS, CDR2 YYNGEE. There are 16 residues in the CDR3. The CDR3, as DNA: TGTGCCAGCAGCGTAGGGGGCTCTCTCATGAACACTGAAGCTTTCTTT. Protein product: CASSVGGSLMNTEAFF.

The CDR3 loop is CASSLRTEGHYEQYF. DNA of the CDR3: TGTGCCAGCAGCCTCCGGACAGAGGGGCACTACGAGCAGTACTTC. The chain has TRBV4-2 and TRBJ2-7; TRBD1 might be the D (6 bases). The CDR3 runs to 15 residues. V lost 4 bases to trimming and J lost 3 bases, with 16 bases between them. Germline V gene data show CDR1 as LGHNA and CDR2 as YNFKEQ.

Details on this clone: Other DNA sequences from this sample encode an identical CDR3 as well. V gene TRBV28 combines with J gene TRBJ1-4, with D possibly being TRBD1 (5 bases). The V and J ends lost 5 bases and 4 bases respectively, with 11 bases between them. The CDR3 has 14 residues. In germline, CDR1 is MDHEN, CDR2 SYDVKM. Here the CDR3 DNA reads TGTGCCAGCAGTCTGACTGGGGGTAATGAAAAACTGTTTTTT. It is translated as CASSLTGGNEKLFF.

V usage is TRBV27 and J usage is TRBJ1-6, with 7 bases matching TRBD1. The J segment lost 5 bases and the V segment lost 8 bases, leaving 9 bases of the junction unmatched. The V gene's germline CDR1 is MNHEY and CDR2 SMNVEV (reference sequence). The CDR3 length is 15 residues. The CDR3 reads CASSIRDRNNSPLHF. The CDR3 DNA reads TGTGCCAGCTCTATCCGGGACAGAAATAATTCACCCCTCCACTTT.

The chain combines TRBV28 with TRBJ1-4, with D possibly TRBD1 on 5 matching bases. The CDR3 spans 14 residues. V was cut by 6 bases and J by 10 bases, with 18 bases left in between. Germline CDR1 MDHEN, CDR2 SYDVKM. CDR3 amino acids: CASRPGGGNRKLFF. CDR3 sequence (DNA): TGTGCCAGCAGACCCGGGGGGGGGAACCGAAAACTGTTTTTT.

The chain recombines TRBV7-9 with TRBJ2-2; D unclear. Deletions cut 11 bases from V and 4 bases from J, with 11 bases between. Germline CDR1 and CDR2: SEHNR and FQNEAQ (reference sequence). The CDR3 loop spans 12 amino acids. This CDR3 is CAAEGRTGELFF. In DNA, the CDR3 is TGTGCCGCCGAAGGGCGCACCGGGGAGCTGTTTTTT.

The CDR3 is CASSPDVSSEGEKLFF. The CDR3 region has the DNA TGTGCCAGCTCACCCGACGTGAGCAGCGAAGGGGAAAAACTGTTTTTT. The chain recombines TRBV18 with TRBJ1-4; D gene ambiguous. Germline CDR1 KGHSH, CDR2 LQKENI. Trimming removed 3 bases at V and 8 bases at J, with 19 bases between. There are 16 residues in the CDR3.

The chain is built from TRBV6-2 or TRBV6-3 and TRBJ1-5; the D gene is possibly TRBD1 (6 bases). Germline V gives CDR1 MNHEY, CDR2 SVGEGT. The CDR3 loop spans 14 amino acids. V was clipped by 2 bases and J by 4 bases, with 9 bases between them. CDR3 sequence (DNA): TGTGCCAGCAGTTACCGGACAGCTAATCAGCCCCAGCATTTT. It encodes CASSYRTANQPQHF.

This clone was observed a single time. This chain connects TRBV7-2 to TRBJ1-2; 7 bases align to TRBD1. V lost 2 bases, J lost 1 base, and 1 base stayed unmatched. The CDR3 extends over 14 amino acids. Germline V gene data show CDR1 as SGHTA and CDR2 as FQGNSA. The DNA of the CDR3 is TGTGCCAGCAGCTTATGGGACAGTAACTATGGCTACACCTTC. Translated, it gives CASSLWDSNYGYTF.